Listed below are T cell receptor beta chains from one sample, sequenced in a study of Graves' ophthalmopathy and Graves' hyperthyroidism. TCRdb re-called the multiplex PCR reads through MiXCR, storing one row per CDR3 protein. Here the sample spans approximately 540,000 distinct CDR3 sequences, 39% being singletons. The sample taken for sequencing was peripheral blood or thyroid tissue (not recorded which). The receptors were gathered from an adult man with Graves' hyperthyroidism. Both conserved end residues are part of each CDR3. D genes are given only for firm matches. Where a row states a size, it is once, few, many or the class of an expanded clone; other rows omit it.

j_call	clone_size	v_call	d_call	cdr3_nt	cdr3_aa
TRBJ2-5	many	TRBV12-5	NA	TGTGCTAGTGGTTCAGAACCCCAGGAGACCCAGTACTTC	CASGSEPQETQYF
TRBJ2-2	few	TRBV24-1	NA	TGTGCCACCAGTGTTCGGGGGAGCGTCGCCGGGGAGCTGTTTTTT	CATSVRGSVAGELFF
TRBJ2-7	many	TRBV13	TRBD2	TGTGCCAGCAGCTTAGGATCGGGAGGGCCCTACGAGCAGTACTTC	CASSLGSGGPYEQYF
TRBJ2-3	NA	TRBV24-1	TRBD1	TGCGCCAGCAGTGCCGGGACAGGGGTTCGCACAGATACGCAGTATTTT	CASSAGTGVRTDTQYF
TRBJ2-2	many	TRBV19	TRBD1	TGTGCCAGTAGTATCACCGACCCCGACTCCCTGCAGGGGGCATGGTGGACCGGGGAGCTGTTTTTT	CASSITDPDSLQGAWWTGELFF
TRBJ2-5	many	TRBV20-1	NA	TGCAGTGCTAGAGACCTCAGTGCCCGGCTGGTAGAGACCCAGTACTTC	CSARDLSARLVETQYF
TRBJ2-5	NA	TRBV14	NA	TGTGCCAGCAGCCCCCGGGACTCGTACCAAGAGACCCAGTACTTC	CASSPRDSYQETQYF
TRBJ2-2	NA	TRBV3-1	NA	TGTGCCAGCAGCCAAGATCAGGGGTGGACCGGGGAGCTGTTTTTT	CASSQDQGWTGELFF
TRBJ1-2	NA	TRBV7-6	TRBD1	TGTGCCGGCAGCTTAGGAGGGACAGGGCTGGATGGCTACACCTTC	CAGSLGGTGLDGYTF
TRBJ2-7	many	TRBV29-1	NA	TGCAGCGTTGTCGGGGTAAGGGCCAACGAGCAGTACTTC	CSVVGVRANEQYF
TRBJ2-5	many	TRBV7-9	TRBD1	TGTGCCAGCAGCCCTGGACAGGGTCAGACCCAGTACTTC	CASSPGQGQTQYF
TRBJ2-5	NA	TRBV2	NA	TGTGCCAGCTCAGGGGGTCGGGGGGGGGGAAGATTCGAGACCCAGTACTTC	CASSGGRGGGRFETQYF
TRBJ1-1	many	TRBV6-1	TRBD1	TGTGCCAGCCCCCTAACAGGGGGGAACACTGAAGCTTTCTTT	CASPLTGGNTEAFF
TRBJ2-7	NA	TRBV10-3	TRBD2	TGTGCCATCAGTGATCTGGCTAGCGGGAGATCCTACGAGCAGTACTTC	CAISDLASGRSYEQYF
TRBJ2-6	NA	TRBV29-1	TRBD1	TGCAGCGTTATTCGGGACAGGACCCACACTGAAGCTTTC	CSVIRDRTHTEAF
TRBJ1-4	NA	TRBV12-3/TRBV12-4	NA	TGTGCCAGCAGTTCTGGGCAGGGGACAACTAATGAAAAACTGTTTTTT	CASSSGQGTTNEKLFF
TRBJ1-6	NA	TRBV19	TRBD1	TGTGCCAGTAGTATGGACAGGGGGCCCCTCCACTTT	CASSMDRGPLHF
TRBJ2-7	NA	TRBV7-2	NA	TGTGCCAGCAGCTTACTTTGTGGGTGGCACGAGCAGTACTTC	CASSLLCGWHEQYF
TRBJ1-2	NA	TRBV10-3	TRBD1	TGTGCCATCAGCACCGGGACAGGGAGACGTGGCTACACCTTC	CAISTGTGRRGYTF
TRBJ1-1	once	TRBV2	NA	TGTGCCAGCAGTGATAGAGGGAGGCTTGTATTT	CASSDRGRLVF
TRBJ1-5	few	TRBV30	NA	TGTGCCTGGACAGGACATAGCAATCAGCCCCAGCATTTT	CAWTGHSNQPQHF
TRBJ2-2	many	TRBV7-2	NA	TGTGCCAGCAGCTACGACATTTCGGGCGGGGAGCTGTTTTTT	CASSYDISGGELFF
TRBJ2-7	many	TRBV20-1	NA	TGCAGTGCTATCCTGGCAGGGGTTGGGGAGCAGTACTTC	CSAILAGVGEQYF